The clone carrying this T cell receptor beta chain was counted between two and nine times. The antigen remains undetermined. These data originate in a study of T cell clonotyping in hematopoietic cell transplantation. Libraries were prepared by immunoSEQ multiplex PCR; TCRdb keeps only in-frame clonotypes and omits some of them. The sample lists 10,000 to 15,000 clones, around 50% occurring once. Broader study findings: Few recipient clonotypes overlapped donors; over 95% were de novo at given depth. Pathologically expanded recipient clonotypes increased progressively from day 30 to day 180 as diversity fell. Cells were unsorted, so CD4 and CD8 contributions were not separated.

The material sequenced was peripheral blood mononuclear cells. The sequence was collected from a man aged 50 to 59 in good health. Some clones in this sample may be carry-over from other donors' samples.

The CDR3 region has the DNA TGTGCCAGCAGCTTGGAGGACAGCTATGGCTACACCTTC. Translation gives CASSLEDSYGYTF. This chain connects TRBV11-3 to TRBJ1-2; TRBD1 is a possible D gene (6 bases). The CDR3 extends over 13 amino acids. The V end was cut by 3 bases, the J end by 4 bases, with 9 bases between. Germline CDR1 is SGHNT and CDR2 is YENEEA.